The TCR beta chain described here comes from a study of OX40 agonist ivuxolimab in advanced cancers. In the study overall: Intravenous ivuxolimab at 0.01 to 10 mg/kg was given to patients every 2 weeks. Dose-escalation cases comprised hepatocellular carcinoma, melanoma, renal cell or head and neck cancer.

The CDR3 has 12 residues. Between the trimmed V and J ends, which lost 5 bases and 4 bases, there was a span of 9 bases. The germline V gene encodes CDR1 MNHEY and CDR2 SVGAGI. Clones were read by immunoSEQ multiplex PCR, and TCRdb kept only the in-frame ones, dropping some. Of some 59,000 clones in the sample, 65% to 90% were seen once. The sample in question was CD4+ or CD8+ T cells sorted from blood, obtained in a trial of the OX40 agonist ivuxolimab. The chain is built from TRBV6-5 and TRBJ2-7, with unresolved D. The clonotype comes from an adult with an advanced solid tumor such as melanoma, head and neck, liver or kidney cancer. The CDR3 coding sequence is TGTGCCAGCAGTGTACGGATATACGAGCAGTACTTC. Amino acid sequence: CASSVRIYEQYF.